This T cell receptor beta chain was identified in a study of shared clonotypes between healthy human individuals. As regards this clone: The same CDR3 is also encoded by other DNA sequences in this sample.

TCRdb's table, derived via immunoSEQ multiplex PCR, lists solely in-frame clones and lacks some. The table lists about 2 million clones, about 95% of them singletons, with about 1.1% in the top ten. CDR1 SGHAT and CDR2 FQNNGV come from the germline V gene. CDR3 length equals 12 residues. V lost 1 base, J lost 5 bases, and 4 bases lay in between. Positively selected for CCR7, the CD45RO-negative cells used as naive CD8 cells excluded terminally differentiated effector memory CD45RA+ cells. This TCR came from a man aged 18 to 35 in good health. Source material: naive CD8+ T cells sorted from blood. The V call is TRBV11-2, the J call TRBJ2-3; D remains ambiguous. The CDR3 nucleotides read TGTGCCAGCAGCTTAGGCGGAGATACGCAGTATTTT. Protein sequence: CASSLGGDTQYF.